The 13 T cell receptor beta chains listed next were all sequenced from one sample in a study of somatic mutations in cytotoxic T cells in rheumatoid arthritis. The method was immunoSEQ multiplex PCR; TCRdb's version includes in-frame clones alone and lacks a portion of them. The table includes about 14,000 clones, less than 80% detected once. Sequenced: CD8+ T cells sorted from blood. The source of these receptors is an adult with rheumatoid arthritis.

CDR3 sequence (DNA): TGCGCCAGCAGCCCTGAAGTAGCGGGGGAACTAGGTGAGCAGTACTTC. Its protein product is CASSPEVAGELGEQYF. The V call is TRBV5-1, the J call TRBJ2-7; 9 positions agree with TRBD2. Germline CDR1 reads SGHRS; CDR2 reads YFSETQ. This CDR3 has 16 amino acids. The junction had 15 bases not matched to a gene; V was cut back by 4 bases and J by 7 bases.

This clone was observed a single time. The CDR3 here is CAAGGGYEQYF. The CDR3 coding sequence is TGTGCCGCAGGTGGGGGTTACGAGCAGTACTTC. The chain couples TRBV30 to TRBJ2-7; D possibly uses TRBD1 or TRBD2 (5 bases each). This CDR3 contains 11 residues. CDR1 and CDR2 (germline): GTSNPN, SVGIG (reference sequence). The germline V and J ends were trimmed by 8 bases and 4 bases, with 12 bases remaining between them.

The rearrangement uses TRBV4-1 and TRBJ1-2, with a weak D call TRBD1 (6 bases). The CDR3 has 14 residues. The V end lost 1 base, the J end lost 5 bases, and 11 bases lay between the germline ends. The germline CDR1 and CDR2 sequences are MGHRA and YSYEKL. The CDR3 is CASSQAGGPYGYTF. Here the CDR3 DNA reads TGCGCCAGCAGCCAAGCGGGGGGCCCGTATGGCTACACCTTC.

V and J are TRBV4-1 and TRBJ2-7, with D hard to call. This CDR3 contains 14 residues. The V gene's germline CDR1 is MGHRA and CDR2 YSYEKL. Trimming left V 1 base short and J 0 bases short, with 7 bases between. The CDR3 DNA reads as TGCGCCAGCAGCCAAGTGGCCGGCTCCTACGAGCAGTACTTC. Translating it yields CASSQVAGSYEQYF.

The CDR3: CASSLAPGTDYNEQFF. CDR3 nucleotides: TGTGCCAGCAGCTTAGCCCCCGGGACGGACTACAATGAGCAGTTCTTC. The V gene is TRBV7-6, the J gene TRBJ2-1, with D perhaps TRBD1 or TRBD2 (5 bases each). In germline, CDR1 is SGHVS, CDR2 FNYEAQ. This CDR3 has 16 amino acids. Trimming removed 0 bases at V and 3 bases at J, with 12 bases between.

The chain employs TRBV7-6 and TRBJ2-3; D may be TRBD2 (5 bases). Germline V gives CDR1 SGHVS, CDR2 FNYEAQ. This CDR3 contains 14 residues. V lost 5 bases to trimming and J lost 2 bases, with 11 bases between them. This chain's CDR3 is CASSAAGNTDTQYF. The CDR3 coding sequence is TGTGCCAGCAGCGCAGCCGGGAACACAGATACGCAGTATTTT.

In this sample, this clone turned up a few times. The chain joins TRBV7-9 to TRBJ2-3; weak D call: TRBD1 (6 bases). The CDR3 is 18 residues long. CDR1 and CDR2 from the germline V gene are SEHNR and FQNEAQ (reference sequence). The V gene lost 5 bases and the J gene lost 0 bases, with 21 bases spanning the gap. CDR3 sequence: CASSPRTATDPSTDTQYF. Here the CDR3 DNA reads TGTGCCAGCAGCCCCAGGACAGCTACTGATCCAAGCACAGATACGCAGTATTTT.

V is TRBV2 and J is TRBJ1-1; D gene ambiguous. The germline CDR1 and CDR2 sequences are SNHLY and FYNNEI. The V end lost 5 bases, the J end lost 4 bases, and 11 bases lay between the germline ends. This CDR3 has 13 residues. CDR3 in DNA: TGTGCCAGCAGTTGTTGTTATGGCACTGAAGCTTTCTTT. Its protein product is CASSCCYGTEAFF.

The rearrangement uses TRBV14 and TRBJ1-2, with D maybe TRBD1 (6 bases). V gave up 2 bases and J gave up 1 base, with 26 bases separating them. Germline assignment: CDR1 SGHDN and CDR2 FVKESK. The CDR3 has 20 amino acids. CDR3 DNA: TGTGCCAGCAGCCAAAGAAGGGCCCAGAGGGCTCAGGGGAATAACTATGGCTACACCTTC. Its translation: CASSQRRAQRAQGNNYGYTF.

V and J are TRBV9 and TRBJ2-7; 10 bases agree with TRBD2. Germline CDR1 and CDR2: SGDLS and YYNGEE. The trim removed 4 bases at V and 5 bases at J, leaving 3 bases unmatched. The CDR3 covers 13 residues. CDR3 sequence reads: CASSSSGGDEQYF. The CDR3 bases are TGTGCCAGCAGCTCTAGCGGGGGCGACGAGCAGTACTTC.

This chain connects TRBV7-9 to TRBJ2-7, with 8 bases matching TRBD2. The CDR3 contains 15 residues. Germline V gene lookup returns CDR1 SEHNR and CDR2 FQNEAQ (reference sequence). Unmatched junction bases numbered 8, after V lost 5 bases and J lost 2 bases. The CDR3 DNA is TGTGCCAGCAGCCCAAGTGAGGGACTAGCCTACGAGCAGTACTTC. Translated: CASSPSEGLAYEQYF.

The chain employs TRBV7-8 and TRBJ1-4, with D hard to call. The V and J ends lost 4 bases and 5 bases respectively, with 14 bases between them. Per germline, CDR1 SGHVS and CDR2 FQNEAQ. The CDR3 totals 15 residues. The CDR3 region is CASSWRGGSNEKLFF. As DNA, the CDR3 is TGTGCCAGCAGCTGGCGGGGTGGAAGCAATGAAAAACTGTTTTTT.

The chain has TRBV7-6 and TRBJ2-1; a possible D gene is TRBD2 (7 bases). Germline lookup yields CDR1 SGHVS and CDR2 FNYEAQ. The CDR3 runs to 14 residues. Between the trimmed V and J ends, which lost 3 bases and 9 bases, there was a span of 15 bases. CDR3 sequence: CASSFGGGAGEQFF. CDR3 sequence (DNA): TGTGCCAGCAGCTTTGGTGGGGGGGCCGGTGAGCAGTTCTTC.